The 15 T cell receptor beta chains below all came from one sample that was sequenced in a study of blood T cell repertoires in COVID-19. Repertoires were generated with immunoSEQ multiplex PCR, while TCRdb's copy carries only in-frame clones and drops some. The sample shows about 120,000 clones, over 65% of them seen only once. Specimen: peripheral blood. Receptor source: a woman in her seventies with acute or convalescent COVID-19.

The chain joins TRBV19 to TRBJ1-6, with TRBD1 matching 8 bases. The CDR3 loop spans 15 amino acids. J gave up 7 bases and V 2 bases, and 4 bases lay outside the gene matches. Germline V gene lookup returns CDR1 LNHDA and CDR2 SQIVND (reference sequence). CDR3 sequence reads: CASSITGGTNSPLHF. The DNA for the CDR3 is TGTGCCAGTAGTATAACAGGGGGTACGAATTCACCCCTCCACTTT. The full variable domain, completed using reference TRBV19 and TRBJ1-6, is DGGITQSPKYLFRKEGQNVTLSCEQNLNHDAMYWYRQDPGQGLRLIYYSQIVNDFQKGDIAEGYSVSREKKESFPLTVTSAQKNPTAFYLCASSITGGTNSPLHFGNGTRLTVT.

J is TRBJ1-2 and V is TRBV7-9; TRBD1 aligns across 8 bases. V lost 0 bases, J lost 4 bases, and 7 bases stayed unmatched. The CDR3 is made up of 16 amino acids. Germline V gene lookup returns CDR1 SEHNR and CDR2 FQNEAQ (reference sequence). This CDR3 is CASSLALRGQVYGYTF. The CDR3 nucleotides are TGTGCCAGCAGCTTAGCGCTCAGGGGGCAGGTCTATGGCTACACCTTC.

The chain employs TRBV5-1 and TRBJ1-5; D is possibly TRBD1 (5 bases). This CDR3 has 14 amino acids. Trimming removed 4 bases from V and 3 bases from J, with 11 bases in between. Germline loops: CDR1 SGHRS, CDR2 YFSETQ. The CDR3 DNA sequence: TGCGCCAGCAGCCCCGACAGTGTCAATCAGCCCCAGCATTTT. As protein: CASSPDSVNQPQHF.

This rearrangement joins TRBV4-2 to TRBJ2-1; tentative D call: TRBD2 (5 bases). This CDR3 comprises 16 residues. V dropped 0 bases and J dropped 5 bases, with 14 bases sitting between them. Germline loops: CDR1 LGHNA, CDR2 YNFKEQ. The CDR3 sequence is CASSQESGSYNNEQFF. DNA of the CDR3: TGTGCCAGCAGCCAAGAATCGGGGTCTTATAACAATGAGCAGTTCTTC.

The rearrangement links TRBV19 to TRBJ1-5, with a tentative D call TRBD1 (6 bases). This CDR3 is 15 amino acids long. CDR1 and CDR2 from the germline V gene are LNHDA and SQIVND (reference sequence). Trimming cost V 10 bases and J 6 bases, with 22 bases left between them. The CDR3 sequence: CATTLWLDSGQPQHF. As DNA, the CDR3 is TGTGCCACCACCCTGTGGTTGGACAGTGGTCAGCCCCAGCATTTT.

The V and J genes are TRBV10-3 and TRBJ1-1; the D gene is possibly TRBD1 (6 bases). Germline-derived CDR1 and CDR2 are ENHRY and SYGVKD. The CDR3 covers 13 residues. The V and J ends lost 5 bases and 1 base respectively, with 8 bases between them. Here the CDR3 reads CAISLTGNTEAFF. The CDR3 coding sequence is TGTGCCATCAGTTTGACAGGGAACACTGAAGCTTTCTTT.

V gene TRBV5-1 combines with J gene TRBJ2-2, with 8 bases matching TRBD1. After removal of 2 bases from V and 1 base from J, the junction contained 1 base not matched to a gene. Germline CDR1 and CDR2: SGHRS and YFSETQ. This CDR3 spans 15 amino acids. In DNA, the CDR3 is TGCGCCAGCAGCTTCGGACAGGGGAACACCGGGGAGCTGTTTTTT. Translating gives CASSFGQGNTGELFF.

The rearrangement uses TRBV2 and TRBJ1-1; no clear D gene. CDR3 length: 14 amino acids. Trimming cost V 10 bases and J 0 bases, with 15 bases left between them. Germline V gene lookup returns CDR1 SNHLY and CDR2 FYNNEI. CDR3 nucleotides: TGTGCCACAAGGAGGACTTTCATGAACACTGAAGCTTTCTTT. Its protein is CATRRTFMNTEAFF.

This rearrangement joins TRBV11-3 to TRBJ1-4; possibly TRBD1 for D (6 bases). V gave up 5 bases and J gave up 5 bases, with 12 bases separating them. The germline gives CDR1 SGHNT, CDR2 YENEEA. CDR3 length: 14 residues. Written as DNA, the CDR3 is TGTGCCAGCAGCCAGGACAGTCTAAATGAAAAACTGTTTTTT. Translation: CASSQDSLNEKLFF.

The chain is built from TRBV18 and TRBJ1-1, with D uncertain. V lost 6 bases, J lost 7 bases, and 9 bases lay in between. This CDR3 comprises 11 residues. CDR1 and CDR2 from the germline V gene are KGHSH and LQKENI. The CDR3 loop is CASSGESEAFF. The DNA for the CDR3 is TGTGCCAGCTCTGGAGAGAGTGAAGCTTTCTTT.

The rearrangement uses TRBV28 and TRBJ1-2; the D is unclear. Per the germline V gene, CDR1 is MDHEN and CDR2 is SYDVKM. The germline V and J ends were trimmed by 5 bases and 4 bases, with 23 bases remaining between them. The CDR3 contains 17 residues. CDR3 DNA: TGTGCCAGCAGTAAGGGTAGCCTAGAGGGCCGAGGCTATGGCTACACCTTC. It translates to CASSKGSLEGRGYGYTF.

This chain connects TRBV6-6 to TRBJ2-3; D is undetermined. The CDR3 spans 15 residues. The V end was cut by 6 bases, the J end by 5 bases, with 18 bases between. Germline V gene sequence: CDR1 MNHNY, CDR2 SVGAGI (reference sequence). The CDR3 protein is CASSQRTPTQDTQYF. Written as DNA, the CDR3 is TGTGCCAGCAGCCAACGAACCCCGACTCAAGATACGCAGTATTTT.

The rearrangement joins TRBV19 to TRBJ2-3; D is unclear. V dropped 6 bases and J dropped 0 bases, with 7 bases sitting between them. The germline CDR1 and CDR2 sequences are LNHDA and SQIVND (reference sequence). The CDR3 has 13 amino acids. The CDR3 loop reads CASSLTSTDTQYF. CDR3 DNA: TGTGCCAGTAGCCTTACTAGCACAGATACGCAGTATTTT.

Only a few counts were recorded for this clone. The rearrangement uses TRBV30 and TRBJ1-2; weak D call: TRBD1 (5 bases). The CDR3 is 13 residues long. The V gene's germline CDR1 is GTSNPN and CDR2 SVGIG (reference sequence). The V and J ends lost 3 bases and 4 bases respectively, with 12 bases between them. The CDR3 region has the DNA TGTGCCTGGAGCCGGGGGGGGATCTATGGCTACACCTTC. Translating it yields CAWSRGGIYGYTF.

The chain uses TRBV7-2 and TRBJ1-5; no reliable D call. CDR3 length: 15 amino acids. CDR1 and CDR2 from the germline V gene are SGHTA and FQGNSA. Trimming removed 2 bases from V and 4 bases from J, with 12 bases in between. Written as DNA, the CDR3 is TGTGCCAGCAGCTTATTGGGTACGGGAAATCAGCCCCAGCATTTT. As protein: CASSLLGTGNQPQHF.